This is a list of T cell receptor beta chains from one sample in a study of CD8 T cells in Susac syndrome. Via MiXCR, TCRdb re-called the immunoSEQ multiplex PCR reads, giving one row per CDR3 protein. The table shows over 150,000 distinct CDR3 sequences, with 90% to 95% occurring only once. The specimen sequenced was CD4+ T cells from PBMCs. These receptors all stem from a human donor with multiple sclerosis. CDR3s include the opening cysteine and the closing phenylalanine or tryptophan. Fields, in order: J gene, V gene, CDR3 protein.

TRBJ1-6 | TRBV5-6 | CASSSPPGALHF
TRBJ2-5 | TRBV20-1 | CSATGLKETQYF
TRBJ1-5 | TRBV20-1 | CSAARPLLRSSNQPQHF
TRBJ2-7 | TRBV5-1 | CASSPAGGGPSYEQYF
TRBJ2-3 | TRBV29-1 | CSFGGGADTQYF
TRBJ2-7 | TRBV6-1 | CASSRGGSYEQYF
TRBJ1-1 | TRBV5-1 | CASSLDTQGSHAFF
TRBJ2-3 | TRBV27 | CASRRLAVTDTQYF
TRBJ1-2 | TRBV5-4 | CASSLLGGNYGYTF
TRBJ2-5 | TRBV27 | CASRSGGASQETQYF
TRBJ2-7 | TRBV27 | CASRLHRFSLYEQYF
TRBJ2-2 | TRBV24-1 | CATSAPENTGELFF
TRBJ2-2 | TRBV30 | CASRQSSTGELFF
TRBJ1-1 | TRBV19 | CASSTAWGANTEAFF
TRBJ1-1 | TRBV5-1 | CASTYDMNTEAFF
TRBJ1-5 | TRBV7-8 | CASGRTGSNQPQHF
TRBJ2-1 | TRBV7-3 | CASSFQAGGYNEQFF
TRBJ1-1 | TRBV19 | CASRVWEDRIEAFF
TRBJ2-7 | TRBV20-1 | CSAPGGSSGRDEQYF
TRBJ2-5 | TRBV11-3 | CASGGVWETQYF
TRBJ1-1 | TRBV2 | CASSVKIEAFF
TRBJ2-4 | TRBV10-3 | CAISPAGEDIQYF
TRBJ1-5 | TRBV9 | CASSVRGDQPQHF
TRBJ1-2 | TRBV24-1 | CATSDPSEAPYGYTF
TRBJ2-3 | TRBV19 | CASRSEADTQYF
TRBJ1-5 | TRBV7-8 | CASSQDRGTQPQHF
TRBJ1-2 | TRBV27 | CASSLSGIHGYTF
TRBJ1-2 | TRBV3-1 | CASRTGDYGYTF
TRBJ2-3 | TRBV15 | CATSRGGIGPTDTQYF
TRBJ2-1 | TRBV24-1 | CATRGQRESGEQFF
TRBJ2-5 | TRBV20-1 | CSARPLGDGETQYF
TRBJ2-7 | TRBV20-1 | CSARFQGGGRVYEQYF
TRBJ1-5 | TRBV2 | CASSTGGDNQPQHF
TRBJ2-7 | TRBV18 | CASSPRQEYEQYF
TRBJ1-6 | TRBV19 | CASSTAHPDRANSPLHF
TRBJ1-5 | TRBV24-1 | CATSAQSNQPQHF
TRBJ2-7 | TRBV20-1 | CSASIPGQGAVEQYF
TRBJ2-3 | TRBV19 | CASKGKGTDTQYF
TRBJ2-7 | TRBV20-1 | CSARGGGDEQYF
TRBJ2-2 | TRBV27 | CASSFLSDTGELFF
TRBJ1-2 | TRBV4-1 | CASSLPRGDRGEGYTF
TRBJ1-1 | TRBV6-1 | CASSPLHPYLNTEAFF